The present entry profiles one T cell receptor beta chain with its context. This CDR3 has 15 amino acids. The V segment lost 2 bases and the J segment 6 bases; nucleotides outside the gene matches: 10. The germline CDR1 and CDR2 sequences are MDHEN and SYDVKM. The study recruited people aged roughly 18 to 100 years across 20 to 30 US areas. Grouping used clinical history reported by participants in a survey and questionnaire. The entry originates in a study of blood T cell repertoires in COVID-19. Across the whole study: T cells, B-cell-depleted T cells, or PBMCs provided the cDNA or gDNA that served as material.

Generated by immunoSEQ multiplex PCR, the TCRdb table keeps only in-frame clones and is missing some. The data contain approximately 170,000 clones, approximately 80% of them seen just once; the ten biggest clones take up over 9.5%. Sequences were obtained from PBMCs or T cells enriched from blood (not recorded which). This TCR came from a man aged 45 to 65 who had recovered from COVID-19. The chain couples TRBV28 to TRBJ2-7; 7 positions agree with TRBD1. The CDR3 protein is CASSLLGQAAREQYF. The CDR3 DNA follows: TGTGCCAGCAGTTTACTTGGACAGGCGGCTCGCGAGCAGTACTTC.